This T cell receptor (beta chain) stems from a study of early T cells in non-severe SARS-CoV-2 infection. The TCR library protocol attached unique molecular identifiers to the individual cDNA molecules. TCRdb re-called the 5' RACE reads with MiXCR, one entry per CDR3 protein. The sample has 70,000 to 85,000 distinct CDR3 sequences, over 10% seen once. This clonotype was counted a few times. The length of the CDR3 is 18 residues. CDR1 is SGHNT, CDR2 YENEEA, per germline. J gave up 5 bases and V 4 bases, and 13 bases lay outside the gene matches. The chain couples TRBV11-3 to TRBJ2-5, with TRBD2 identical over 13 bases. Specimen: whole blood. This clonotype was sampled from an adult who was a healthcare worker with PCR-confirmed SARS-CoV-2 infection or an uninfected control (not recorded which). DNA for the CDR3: TGTGCCAGCAGCTCACTCCCTCCGACTAGCGGGAGGATGGAGACCCAGTACTTC. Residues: CASSSLPPTSGRMETQYF.